Listed below are T cell receptor beta chains from one sample, sequenced in a study of blood T cell repertoires in COVID-19. Libraries were prepared by immunoSEQ multiplex PCR; TCRdb keeps only in-frame clonotypes and omits some of them. The repertoire holds about 120,000 clones, with 90% as singletons. The material sequenced was peripheral blood. These receptors all come from a human donor with active COVID-19. The donor label of this sample is uncertain. Both conserved end residues are trimmed from each CDR3. Fields, in order: CDR3 length, J gene, D gene, V gene, CDR3 protein. D genes are given only for firm matches.

cdr3_length: 9; j_call: TRBJ2-5; d_call: NA; v_call: TRBV12-3/TRBV12-4; cdr3_aa: ASSPRETQY
cdr3_length: 10; j_call: TRBJ2-3; d_call: NA; v_call: TRBV6-2/TRBV6-3; cdr3_aa: ASSYPTDTQY
cdr3_length: 13; j_call: TRBJ2-7; d_call: TRBD2; v_call: TRBV11-3; cdr3_aa: ASSLGGSGAYEQY
cdr3_length: 12; j_call: TRBJ1-1; d_call: NA; v_call: TRBV2; cdr3_aa: ASGAGAGNTEAF
cdr3_length: 12; j_call: TRBJ1-3; d_call: NA; v_call: TRBV6-5; cdr3_aa: ASSQGSSGNTIY
cdr3_length: 11; j_call: TRBJ1-2; d_call: TRBD1; v_call: TRBV29-1; cdr3_aa: SALQGADYGYT
cdr3_length: 13; j_call: TRBJ1-2; d_call: NA; v_call: TRBV7-8; cdr3_aa: ASSLGAIANYGYT
cdr3_length: 11; j_call: TRBJ2-1; d_call: NA; v_call: TRBV28; cdr3_aa: ASRIQGYNEQF
cdr3_length: 12; j_call: TRBJ1-2; d_call: NA; v_call: TRBV14; cdr3_aa: ASSQGGRVYGYT
cdr3_length: 11; j_call: TRBJ1-5; d_call: NA; v_call: TRBV6-2/TRBV6-3; cdr3_aa: ASRPREAPPQH
cdr3_length: 13; j_call: TRBJ1-2; d_call: TRBD1; v_call: TRBV5-4; cdr3_aa: ASSRPGQGSDGYT
cdr3_length: 14; j_call: TRBJ2-1; d_call: TRBD2; v_call: TRBV7-2; cdr3_aa: ASSPPGGAMYNEQF
cdr3_length: 11; j_call: TRBJ2-5; d_call: NA; v_call: TRBV5-1; cdr3_aa: ASSRQGQETQY
cdr3_length: 11; j_call: TRBJ2-7; d_call: TRBD1; v_call: TRBV4-1; cdr3_aa: ASSRDRLYEQY
cdr3_length: 13; j_call: TRBJ2-2; d_call: TRBD1; v_call: TRBV5-1; cdr3_aa: ASSYTWDSTGELF
cdr3_length: 9; j_call: TRBJ2-7; d_call: TRBD2; v_call: TRBV5-8; cdr3_aa: ASSRIAGGN
cdr3_length: 12; j_call: TRBJ2-7; d_call: TRBD2; v_call: TRBV9; cdr3_aa: ASSAGGQYYEQY
cdr3_length: 13; j_call: TRBJ2-2; d_call: TRBD2; v_call: TRBV9; cdr3_aa: ASSVERGGTGELF
cdr3_length: 14; j_call: TRBJ1-5; d_call: NA; v_call: TRBV19; cdr3_aa: ASSPLGGTSNQPQH
cdr3_length: 12; j_call: TRBJ2-7; d_call: TRBD1; v_call: TRBV6-5; cdr3_aa: ASSYWDRTYEQY
cdr3_length: 13; j_call: TRBJ2-7; d_call: TRBD2; v_call: TRBV3-1/TRBV3-2; cdr3_aa: ASSQVPGGGYEQY
cdr3_length: 12; j_call: TRBJ2-1; d_call: NA; v_call: TRBV4-1; cdr3_aa: ASSGTSGLNEQF
cdr3_length: 11; j_call: TRBJ1-5; d_call: NA; v_call: TRBV7-8; cdr3_aa: ASSLEPNQPQH
cdr3_length: 12; j_call: TRBJ2-1; d_call: TRBD2; v_call: TRBV10-2; cdr3_aa: ASSTGTSWNEQF
cdr3_length: 12; j_call: TRBJ2-7; d_call: NA; v_call: TRBV5-1; cdr3_aa: ASSLTGQIYEQY
cdr3_length: 13; j_call: TRBJ1-6; d_call: TRBD1; v_call: TRBV4-3; cdr3_aa: ASSLRTGKISPLH